Sequencing of this TCR beta chain was carried out in a study of cytomegalovirus exposure and HLA in healthy donors. With 60 Vbeta and 13 Jbeta primers, the PCR was carried out. Method: immunoSEQ multiplex PCR; TCRdb's copy keeps in-frame clones and lacks some. Of about 170,000 clones listed, roughly three quarters are singletons. The CDR3 loop spans 17 amino acids. Germline loops: CDR1 LNHDA, CDR2 SQIVND (reference sequence). Unmatched junction bases numbered 10, after V lost 5 bases and J lost 0 bases. The material sequenced was PBMCs. The TCR sequence derives from a man aged 40-49 years in good health and CMV-seropositive. V and J are TRBV19 and TRBJ2-7, with TRBD2 identical over 10 bases. The DNA for the CDR3 is TGTGCCAGTAGTGGAGTTAGGACTAGCGGAAGCTCCTACGAGCAGTACTTC. Protein product: CASSGVRTSGSSYEQYF.